This T cell receptor beta chain was captured in a study of T cell responses to AZD1222 COVID-19 vaccine. Clones were read by immunoSEQ multiplex PCR, and TCRdb kept only the in-frame ones, dropping some. Here the sample spans some 130,000 clones, over 65% being singletons. The CDR3 is 13 amino acids. J was trimmed by 7 bases and V by 4 bases; bases with no gene match: 3. The germline CDR1 and CDR2 sequences are MGHDK and SYGVNS. Sequenced material: peripheral blood, taken on day 0 of AZD1222 vaccination. The J gene is TRBJ1-1, the V gene TRBV25-1, with 10 bases that match TRBD1. The receptor's source is an adult in good health. The chain's CDR3 is CASSGTGGGEAFF. The CDR3 region has the DNA TGTGCCAGCAGTGGGACAGGGGGAGGTGAAGCTTTCTTT.